This entry is about one T cell receptor beta chain. Its target is unknown. Sequencing used immunoSEQ multiplex PCR; TCRdb keeps in-frame clones, though not all of them. The data hold around 63,000 clones, with 80% to 90% observed a single time. These data come from a study of lymphopenia after photon versus proton radiotherapy. Study conclusions and caveats: After the lymphocyte nadir, photon-treated repertoires showed oligoclonal expansion, especially of CD8+ Temra cells. Larger post-nadir TCR diversity loss correlated inversely with survival in deceased patients. Relative stability marked proton patients; photon patients lost diversity and naive cells. Survival link was tested only in deceased patients; proton benefit remains a possibility.

The CDR3 consists of 14 residues. Germline loops: CDR1 SGDLS, CDR2 YYNGEE. The germline V and J ends were trimmed by 0 bases and 1 base, with 5 bases remaining between them. The chain employs TRBV9 and TRBJ2-4; D perhaps matches TRBD1 (5 bases). This sequence originates from a man aged 80 or over with esophageal cancer. The material was peripheral blood, obtained from a patient treated with proton-based radiotherapy. For the CDR3, the DNA is TGTGCCAGCAGCGTAGCAGGGGCCAAAAACATTCAGTACTTC. This translates into CASSVAGAKNIQYF.